This TCR beta chain was retrieved from a study of T cell responses to AZD1222 COVID-19 vaccine. Assay used: immunoSEQ multiplex PCR; TCRdb lists only in-frame clones, some missing. The sample has 99,000 or so clones, 70% to 90% seen once. General study findings and limits: Baseline testing showed seropositivity in only six AZD1222 recipients. Clonal diversity was possibly underestimated; the donors were predominantly white British and more often female. Vaccine-related CD4 TCRs covered spike, predominating at 160-218 and 743-854.

On this clone itself: Its antigen is currently unknown.

In germline, CDR1 is SGHTA, CDR2 FQGNSA. The CDR3 totals 14 residues. The ends were cut back, 5 bases at V and 2 bases at J, with 10 bases in the middle. The genes are TRBV7-2 and TRBJ1-3; weak D call: TRBD1 (5 bases). The starting material was peripheral blood, obtained on day 0 of AZD1222 vaccination. This TCR was recovered from an adult in good health. CDR3 nucleotides: TGTGCCAGCAGCCCGCCGGGGCCTGGAAACACCATATATTTT. Translated, it gives CASSPPGPGNTIYF.